These 16 T cell receptor beta chains originate from one sample sequenced in a study of T-cell reconstitution after alpha-beta-depleted transplantation in children (dated by TCRdb to 2016 to 2017). Libraries came from PCR. Data came from an Illumina HiSeq 2500. TCR library preparation used molecular barcoding, with unique molecular identifiers applied to normalize quantification of the TCRbeta repertoire. The public reads were quality trimmed at Q25 with fastp and then assembled into clones with MiXCR by TCRdb, keeping productive beta chains. Rows merge per CDR3 protein into single entries with the most common DNA and genes. In this sample the table shows hundreds of thousands of distinct CDR3 sequences, around 13% of which occur a single time. About 0.79% of the sample is taken by the ten largest. What this sample's treatment or condition label stands for: allogeneic hematopoietic cell transplantation with graft depleted of TCRalphabeta T cells and CD19 B cells.

The source material was PBMCs, sampled before TCRalphabeta/CD19-depleted stem cell transplant. The receptors were gathered from a girl under 10 years old with congenital amegakaryocytic thrombocytopenia, due to receive a stem cell transplant.

At least ten counts were recorded for this clonotype. The CDR3 DNA follows: TGCAGCGTCCAAGAGGTGACAGGGGTCAACCAGCCCCAGCATTTT. It yields the protein CSVQEVTGVNQPQHF. This sequence joins TRBV29-1 and TRBJ1-5; TRBD1 matches 8 bases. The germline CDR1 and CDR2 sequences are SQVTM and ANQGSEA. V was pared by 6 bases and J by 7 bases, with 14 bases of the junction left unmatched. CDR3 length: 15 amino acids. Full variable domain (missing parts from reference TRBV29-1 and TRBJ1-5): SAVISQKPSRDICQRGTSLTIQCQVDSQVTMMFWYRQQPGQSLTLIATANQGSEATYESGFVIDKFPISRPNLTFSTLTVSNMSPEDSSIYLCSVQEVTGVNQPQHFGDGTRLSIL.

V is TRBV20-1 and J is TRBJ2-5; D is unclear. The V gene's germline CDR1 is DFQATT and CDR2 SNEGSKA (reference sequence). Trimming stripped 7 bases from V and 4 bases from J, with 10 bases between. The CDR3 consists of 11 residues. CDR3 residues: CSGRAGETQYF. The CDR3 DNA reads as TGCAGTGGAAGGGCAGGAGAGACCCAGTACTTC.

This clonotype was recorded a few times. The chain links TRBV5-1 to TRBJ2-7; 11 nucleotides agree with TRBD2. Trimming cost V 0 bases and J 7 bases; bases outside gene matches: 12. Germline V gives CDR1 SGHRS, CDR2 YFSETQ. This CDR3 spans 17 amino acids. In DNA, the CDR3 is TGCGCCAGCAGCTTGGGACTAGCGGGAATACCCTCGAGGGAGCAGTACTTC. This encodes CASSLGLAGIPSREQYF.

This clonotype was seen many times. The chain carries TRBV5-1 and TRBJ2-7, with D unclear. Germline V gives CDR1 SGHRS, CDR2 YFSETQ. Trimming took 1 base from V and 0 from J, leaving 11 bases between them. The CDR3 spans 15 residues. CDR3 sequence reads: CASSLFSGNSYEQYF. For the CDR3, the DNA is TGCGCCAGCAGCTTGTTTTCCGGCAACTCCTACGAGCAGTACTTC.

A few counts support this clonotype. The CDR3 loop is CASSFEGDRGSYEQYF. CDR3 coding DNA: TGTGCCAGCAGCTTTGAAGGGGACAGGGGGTCCTACGAGCAGTACTTC. The chain carries TRBV11-2 and TRBJ2-7, with 11 positions matching TRBD1. The CDR3 length is 16 residues. Germline CDR1 is SGHAT and CDR2 is FQNNGV. Trimming removed 3 bases from V and 1 base from J; junction bases left unmatched: 5. The full variable domain, rest sourced from reference TRBV11-2 and TRBJ2-7, is EAGVAQSPRYKIIEKRQSVAFWCNPISGHATLYWYQQILGQGPKLLIQFQNNGVVDDSQLPKDRFSAERLKGVDSTLKIQPAKLEDSAVYLCASSFEGDRGSYEQYFGPGTRLTVT.

In its sample, this clonotype was seen many times. This chain links TRBV12-3 or TRBV12-4 with TRBJ1-3; tentative D call: TRBD1 (5 bases). Trimming took off 3 bases at V and 0 bases at J, with 12 bases between the two ends. This CDR3 spans 16 amino acids. CDR3 DNA sequence: TGTGCCAGCAGTTTTGTAGGGGAACTCTCTGGAAACACCATATATTTT. It specifies CASSFVGELSGNTIYF.

The chain joins TRBV5-1 to TRBJ1-5; D is ambiguous. V was cut by 5 bases and J by 0 bases, with 6 bases left in between. This CDR3 is built from 13 residues. Germline CDR1 is SGHRS and CDR2 is YFSETQ. The DNA for the CDR3 is TGCGCCAGCAGAGAGGGTAGCAATCAGCCCCAGCATTTT. Protein product: CASREGSNQPQHF. Full variable domain (rest looked up from reference TRBV5-1 and TRBJ1-5): KAGVTQTPRYLIKTRGQQVTLSCSPISGHRSVSWYQQTPGQGLQFLFEYFSETQRNKGNFPGRFSGRQFSNSRSEMNVSTLELGDSALYLCASREGSNQPQHFGDGTRLSIL.

The sample holds many counts of this clonotype. This chain connects TRBV5-1 to TRBJ2-5; D ambiguous. The CDR3 is 12 amino acids. Trimming left V 4 bases short and J 2 bases short, with 6 bases between. In germline, CDR1 is SGHRS, CDR2 YFSETQ. CDR3 sequence (DNA): TGCGCCAGCAGCCAAAATCAAGAGACCCAGTACTTC. Translating gives CASSQNQETQYF.

V is TRBV5-1 and J is TRBJ1-4; 9 bases are shared with TRBD1. Per germline, CDR1 SGHRS and CDR2 YFSETQ. Unmatched junction bases numbered 6, after V lost 1 base and J lost 8 bases. The CDR3 is made up of 15 amino acids. This chain's CDR3 is CASSLQQGAGEKLFF. The CDR3, as DNA: TGCGCCAGCAGCTTGCAACAGGGGGCTGGGGAAAAACTGTTTTTT.

This clonotype was detected a few times. The chain has TRBV3-1 and TRBJ2-5, with D possibly TRBD2 on 6 matching bases. This CDR3 is built from 14 residues. V gave up 4 bases and J gave up 3 bases, with 12 bases separating them. Looked up from germline, CDR1 is LGHDT and CDR2 is YNNKEL (reference sequence). The DNA of the CDR3 is TGTGCCAGCAGCCCCGGACTATTCAAAGAGACCCAGTACTTC. Translated: CASSPGLFKETQYF.

Remarks on this clonotype: Sequence at one end of the junction differs from germline and may be a read error. The chain links TRBV7-6 to TRBJ2-5; D is unclear. The CDR3 has 12 amino acids. Germline loops: CDR1 SGHVS, CDR2 FNYEAQ. The CDR3 sequence is CASSLAPETRYF. CDR3 nucleotide sequence: TGTGCCAGCAGCTTAGCTCCGGAGACCCGGTACTTC.

The sample holds a few counts of this clonotype. CDR3 coding DNA: TGTGCCAGCAGCCAATCTACCAAAACCTACGAGCAGTACTTC. Its translation: CASSQSTKTYEQYF. The chain links TRBV3-1 to TRBJ2-7; D is unclear. Looked up from germline, CDR1 is LGHDT and CDR2 is YNNKEL (reference sequence). Trimming removed 2 bases from V and 2 bases from J, with 10 bases in between. The CDR3 is made up of 14 amino acids.

This clonotype was detected ten times or more. This rearrangement joins TRBV12-3 or TRBV12-4 to TRBJ1-1, with D maybe TRBD1 (5 bases). The V gene lost 2 bases and the J gene lost 5 bases, with 12 bases spanning the gap. The CDR3 extends over 14 amino acids. The CDR3 DNA is TGTGCCAGCAGTTTAAGGGGTCCAGGTACTGAAGCTTTCTTT. It translates to CASSLRGPGTEAFF.

This clonotype has a count of ten or more. The CDR3 protein is CASSFDPITYNEQFF. The DNA of the CDR3 is TGCGCCAGCAGCTTCGATCCGATCACCTACAATGAGCAGTTCTTC. V is TRBV5-1 and J is TRBJ2-1; D not resolved. V lost 2 bases, J lost 2 bases, and 11 bases lay in between. CDR1 is SGHRS, CDR2 YFSETQ, per germline. This CDR3 region has 15 residues.

The J gene is TRBJ2-3, the V gene TRBV7-9; 8 bases line up with TRBD2. Germline V lookup: CDR1 SEHNR, CDR2 FQNEAQ (reference sequence). There are 16 residues in the CDR3. The trim removed 5 bases at V and 6 bases at J, leaving 13 bases unmatched. CDR3 coding DNA: TGTGCCAGCAGCCCCAGGGTGAAGCGGGAGTTGGATACGCAGTATTTT. Protein product: CASSPRVKRELDTQYF.

This clonotype was seen a handful of times. The genes are TRBV4-1 and TRBJ1-1, with TRBD1 identical over 10 bases. The CDR3 contains 18 residues. Per the germline V gene, CDR1 is MGHRA and CDR2 is YSYEKL. V lost 1 base to trimming and J lost 3 bases; unmatched junction nucleotides: 11. CDR3 DNA: TGCGCCAGCAGCCAAGTCTTTCTGGACAGGGGGGCCTACACTGAAGCTTTCTTT. Amino acids: CASSQVFLDRGAYTEAFF.